This T cell receptor (beta chain) was found in a study of CD8+ T cells in alopecia areata. Study summary: Severity scoring for treated patients was based on the percentage of affected scalp area.

Treatment in this sample: oral pan-JAK inhibitor, 5-10 mg twice daily. In this sample, this clone turned up a few times. What it recognizes is unknown. It was cDNA, reverse transcribed from extracted RNA, that served as the sequencing template. Clones were read by immunoSEQ multiplex PCR, and TCRdb kept only the in-frame ones, dropping some. The repertoire has some 110,000 clones, around 58% of them found once; the top ten carry 25% to 35%. Points from the study as a whole: Links between baseline CD8+ expansion and response need larger treated cohorts.

Germline CDR1 and CDR2: SNHLY and FYNNEI. This CDR3 region has 14 residues. Trimming cost V 6 bases and J 2 bases; bases outside gene matches: 5. This sequence originates from a human donor with alopecia areata. Sample: CD8+ T cells sorted from blood, taken at week 4, from a patient treated with tofacitinib. The gene calls are TRBV2 and TRBJ1-2; 8 bases align to TRBD1. CDR3 in amino acids: CASSWTGSNYGYTF. The CDR3 DNA sequence: TGTGCCAGCAGCTGGACAGGGAGCAACTATGGCTACACCTTC.